This T cell receptor beta chain came from a study of shared clonotypes between healthy human individuals. Naive CD8 isolation took CD45RO-negative cells positively selected for CCR7 and excluded terminally differentiated effector memory CD45RA+ cells. Trimming at V came to 2 bases and at J to 2 bases, leaving 5 bases not matched to a gene. Germline CDR1 SGDLS, CDR2 YYNGEE. This CDR3 has 15 residues. It was across several immunoSEQ plates that each subset's genomic DNA was evenly split. Here immunoSEQ multiplex PCR was the method, and the copy in TCRdb shows in-frame clones only, minus some. This table holds millions of clones, about 95% found once.

The chain uses TRBV9 and TRBJ2-7, with 9 bases aligning to TRBD2. The sequence was obtained from a man between 18 and 35 years old in good health. Sample: naive CD8+ T cells sorted from blood. The CDR3 sequence is CASSVSGTSTYEQYF. CDR3 DNA: TGTGCCAGCAGCGTTTCGGGGACTAGCACCTACGAGCAGTACTTC.